This TCR beta chain is drawn from a study of human T cells and chemical hapten exposure. Across the whole study: In the roughly 23-week study, patients were dosed weekly with diphenylcyclopropenone on the scalp throughout.

This clonotype was detected only a few times. Described time point: pre-sensitization, week 0. Stated treatment: therapeutic diphenylcyclopropenone sensitization with weekly scalp DPC. Blood sampling occurred before each patch-test application. TCRdb called the RACE reads again in MiXCR, with one record for every CDR3 protein. The repertoire holds about 90,000 distinct CDR3 sequences, 6.5% to 10% seen once, with 2% to 3% in the top ten. The trim removed 7 bases at V and 5 bases at J, leaving 16 bases unmatched. Per the germline V gene, CDR1 is SGHNT and CDR2 is YYREEE (reference sequence). The CDR3 has 16 residues.

This TCR derives from a man aged 35-49 years with alopecia areata. Some clones in this sample may be carry-over from other donors' samples. The specimen comprised whole blood, sampled in connection with sensitization to the hapten diphenylcyclopropenone (DPC). V gene TRBV5-4 combines with J gene TRBJ2-3, with 7 bases identical to TRBD2. As DNA, the CDR3 is TGTGCCAGCCGCGACCAAGCGGGGCCTAGGGGAGATACGCAGTATTTT. Encoded protein: CASRDQAGPRGDTQYF.